The sequence of this T cell receptor beta chain was determined in a study of T cells after posttransplantation cyclophosphamide. Germline-derived CDR1 and CDR2 are ENHRY and SYGVKD. The CDR3 has 20 amino acids. V dropped 5 bases and J dropped 4; count of bases not matched to a gene: 19. A remark on this clone: The antigen is not known.

Overall study findings and caveats: TRB clonality was highly associated with recipient CMV seropositivity and reactivation.

A marrow graft followed busulfan-fludarabine conditioning, with cyclophosphamide on days +3 and +4. Data came from immunoSEQ multiplex PCR; TCRdb stores just in-frame clones and leaves some out. The profile shows roughly 3,000 clones, roughly 70% of them singletons. This clonotype originated in a female patient aged 45 to 65 who received an allogeneic stem cell transplant from a related donor, was CMV-positive, and had no GVHD. These T cells may partly come from the graft donor. The V and J genes are TRBV10-3 and TRBJ2-3, with 12 bases matching TRBD2. Here the sequenced sample was PBMCs, taken after allogeneic stem cell transplant with posttransplant cyclophosphamide. CDR3 loop: CAISPINAASGRAAADTQYF. The CDR3 DNA follows: TGTGCCATCAGTCCTATCAATGCGGCTAGCGGGAGGGCGGCGGCAGATACGCAGTATTTT.